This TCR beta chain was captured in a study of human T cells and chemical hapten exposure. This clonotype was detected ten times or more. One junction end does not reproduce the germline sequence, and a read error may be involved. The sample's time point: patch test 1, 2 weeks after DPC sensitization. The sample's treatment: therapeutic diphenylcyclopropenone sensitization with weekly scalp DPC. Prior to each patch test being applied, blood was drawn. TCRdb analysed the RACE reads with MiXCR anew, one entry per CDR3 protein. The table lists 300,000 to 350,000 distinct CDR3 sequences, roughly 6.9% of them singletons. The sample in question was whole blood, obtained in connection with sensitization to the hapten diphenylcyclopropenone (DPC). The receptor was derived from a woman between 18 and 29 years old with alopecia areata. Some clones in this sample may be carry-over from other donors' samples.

CDR3 region: CASSVPPKRGGQETQYF. The CDR3 bases are TGTGCTAGCAGCGTCCCTCCCAAGCGGGGGGGCCAAGAGACCCAGTACTTC. The rearrangement links TRBV7-7 to TRBJ2-5, with 10 nucleotides matching TRBD2. This CDR3 contains 17 residues. In germline, CDR1 is SSHAT, CDR2 FNYEAQ (reference sequence). Full variable domain (missing parts from reference TRBV7-7 and TRBJ2-5): GAGVSQSPRYKVTKRGQDVTLRCDPISSHATLYWYQQALGQGPEFLTYFNYEAQPDKSGLPSDRFSAERPEGSISTLTIQRTEQRDSAMYRCASSVPPKRGGQETQYFGPGTRLLVL.